These 21 T cell receptor beta chains came from one sample sequenced in a study of OX40 agonist ivuxolimab in advanced cancers. The table came from immunoSEQ multiplex PCR; TCRdb's copy has only in-frame clones and leaves some out. The table lists under 85,000 clones, roughly 80% of them singletons, with less than 3% in the top ten. Sequenced material: CD4+ or CD8+ T cells sorted from blood, taken in a trial of the OX40 agonist ivuxolimab. Receptors originate from an adult with an advanced solid tumor such as melanoma, head and neck, liver or kidney cancer.

This chain links TRBV14 with TRBJ1-6; D call uncertain. With 5 bases removed from V and 1 base from J, the gap between germline ends came to 9 bases. This CDR3 is built from 15 residues. Germline values: CDR1 SGHDN, CDR2 FVKESK. CDR3 in amino acids: CASSSGESYNSPLHF. The CDR3 DNA follows: TGTGCCAGCAGCTCCGGGGAGTCCTATAATTCACCCCTCCACTTT.

V gene TRBV4-2 combines with J gene TRBJ1-6; D possibly corresponds to TRBD1 (5 bases). The CDR3 totals 13 residues. Germline V gene sequence: CDR1 LGHNA, CDR2 YNFKEQ. With 4 bases removed from V and 7 bases from J, the gap between germline ends came to 8 bases. The CDR3 coding sequence is TGTGCCAGCAGCCCGGGGGAAAATTCACCCCTCCACTTT. Encoded protein: CASSPGENSPLHF.

The chain is built from TRBV11-2 and TRBJ2-1; 9 bases line up with TRBD1. V was clipped by 5 bases and J by 7 bases; unmatched bases: 6. This CDR3 has 14 amino acids. Germline V gene sequence: CDR1 SGHAT, CDR2 FQNNGV. This chain's CDR3 is CASSPRTGVNEQFF. Written as DNA, the CDR3 is TGTGCCAGCAGCCCCCGGACAGGGGTTAATGAGCAGTTCTTC.

The V call is TRBV5-4, the J call TRBJ2-5; D may be TRBD1 (7 bases). V was clipped by 4 bases and J by 1 base, with 14 bases between them. The CDR3 runs 15 residues. CDR1 is SGHNT and CDR2 is YYREEE in the germline V gene (reference sequence). CDR3 sequence reads: CASSPGGTVQETQYF. The DNA for the CDR3 is TGTGCCAGCAGCCCCGGCGGGACAGTCCAAGAGACCCAGTACTTC.

In its sample, this clone was seen once. CDR3 protein: CASSSGSSGEQFF. As DNA, the CDR3 is TGTGCCAGCAGCTCCGGTTCCAGCGGGGAGCAGTTCTTC. The genes are TRBV7-8 and TRBJ2-1; possibly TRBD2 for D (6 bases). The CDR3 totals 13 residues. Trimming cost V 4 bases and J 10 bases, with 14 bases left between them. CDR1 is SGHVS and CDR2 is FQNEAQ in the germline V gene.

Worth noting for this clone: Other nucleotide sequences from this sample produce the same CDR3. The chain has TRBV25-1 and TRBJ1-2; 12 bases agree with TRBD1. Germline CDR1 reads MGHDK; CDR2 reads SYGVNS. V lost 4 bases and J lost 4; bases outside the gene matches: 4. This CDR3 spans 15 amino acids. CDR3 sequence: CASSGRDRGPYGYTF. The CDR3, as DNA: TGTGCCAGCAGTGGGCGGGACAGGGGGCCCTATGGCTACACCTTC.

This clone was seen just once. This rearrangement joins TRBV4-3 to TRBJ1-2; no firm D call. The V and J ends lost 2 bases and 10 bases respectively, with 17 bases between them. Germline CDR1 is LGHNA and CDR2 is YSLEER. The length of the CDR3 is 14 residues. This CDR3 reads CASSQSSFRGDYTF. The DNA of the CDR3 is TGCGCCAGCAGCCAAAGTTCTTTTAGAGGAGACTACACCTTC.

This chain uses TRBV6-1 with TRBJ2-7, with D possibly matching TRBD1 (5 bases). The V gene lost 6 bases and the J gene lost 9 bases, with 18 bases spanning the gap. Germline-derived CDR1 and CDR2 are MNHNS and SASEGT. CDR3 length equals 13 residues. Here the CDR3 reads CASRDRQGLRQYF. CDR3 coding DNA: TGTGCCAGCAGAGATCGTCAGGGCCTCAGGCAGTACTTC.

The chain is built from TRBV20-1 and TRBJ2-3; D remains ambiguous. The CDR3 contains 10 residues. CDR1 DFQATT and CDR2 SNEGSKA come from the germline V gene (reference sequence). The germline V and J ends were trimmed by 5 bases and 7 bases, with 7 bases remaining between them. This CDR3 reads CSAPVHTQYF. CDR3 coding DNA: TGCAGTGCTCCAGTACATACGCAGTATTTT.

This clone was detected only a few times. V usage is TRBV15 and J usage is TRBJ2-3; a weak D match, TRBD2 (5 bases). CDR3 length: 13 residues. Trimming removed 0 bases from V and 8 bases from J, with 9 bases in between. The germline V gene encodes CDR1 LNHNV and CDR2 YYDKDF (reference sequence). The CDR3 DNA reads as TGTGCCACCAGCAGAGATCTAGCTGGTACGCAGTATTTT. This codes for CATSRDLAGTQYF.

The V gene is TRBV5-1, the J gene TRBJ1-2; no clear D. The CDR3 spans 14 residues. V lost 3 bases and J lost 1, with 10 bases in between. The germline V gene encodes CDR1 SGHRS and CDR2 YFSETQ. CDR3 protein: CASSWGEGNYGYTF. Here the CDR3 DNA reads TGCGCCAGCAGCTGGGGTGAAGGTAACTATGGCTACACCTTC.

The rearrangement links TRBV25-1 to TRBJ2-1; D could derive from TRBD1 or TRBD2 (5 bases each). Germline values: CDR1 MGHDK, CDR2 SYGVNS. The germline V and J ends were trimmed by 2 bases and 5 bases, with 7 bases remaining between them. The CDR3 is 13 amino acids. The CDR3 loop reads CASSERGHNEQFF. In DNA form, the CDR3 reads TGTGCCAGCAGTGAACGGGGACACAATGAGCAGTTCTTC.

A few counts support this clone. This chain connects TRBV7-2 to TRBJ2-3; D is uncertain. The ends were cut back, 5 bases at V and 6 bases at J, with 9 bases in the middle. This CDR3 has 12 amino acids. Germline V gene data show CDR1 as SGHTA and CDR2 as FQGNSA. Here the CDR3 DNA reads TGTGCCAGCAGCACGGACCGGGATACGCAGTATTTT. This sequence encodes CASSTDRDTQYF. Together with reference TRBV7-2 and TRBJ2-3, the CDR3 gives the full variable domain: GAGVSQSPSNKVTEKGKDVELRCDPISGHTALYWYRQSLGQGLEFLIYFQGNSAPDKSGLPSDRFSAERTGGSVSTLTIQRTQQEDSAVYLCASSTDRDTQYFGPGTRLTVL.

The V and J genes are TRBV7-8 and TRBJ1-5; D remains unclear. V was shortened by 1 base and J by 0 bases, with 4 bases between the two germline ends. The CDR3 runs to 14 residues. CDR1 SGHVS and CDR2 FQNEAQ come from the germline V gene. This chain's CDR3 is CASSLDGSNQPQHF. The CDR3, as DNA: TGTGCCAGCAGCTTAGACGGTAGCAATCAGCCCCAGCATTTT.

This clone was seen a few times. This chain links TRBV11-2 with TRBJ2-6; D gene uncertain. V was pared by 1 base and J by 0 bases, with 7 bases between. Germline values: CDR1 SGHAT, CDR2 FQNNGV. The CDR3 spans 16 residues. CDR3 in DNA: TGTGCCAGCAGCTTAGGCCCAGTCTCTGGGGCCAACGTCCTGACTTTC. Its translation is CASSLGPVSGANVLTF.

The chain combines TRBV11-1 with TRBJ1-5; D unresolved. V gave up 1 base and J gave up 2 bases, with 9 bases separating them. Germline V CDR1 and CDR2: SGHAT, FQDESV (reference sequence). CDR3 length: 15 amino acids. CDR3 nucleotide sequence: TGTGCCAGCAGCTTAGGGCCGGAGCGCAATCAGCCCCAGCATTTT. This codes for CASSLGPERNQPQHF. The whole variable domain, remainder taken from reference TRBV11-1 and TRBJ1-5, is EAEVAQSPRYKITEKSQAVAFWCDPISGHATLYWYRQILGQGPELLVQFQDESVVDDSQLPKDRFSAERLKGVDSTLKIQPAELGDSAMYLCASSLGPERNQPQHFGDGTRLSIL.

This clone appeared a few times. V usage is TRBV2 and J usage is TRBJ1-5; D remains ambiguous. The V and J ends lost 8 bases and 2 bases respectively, with 13 bases between them. The CDR3 has 14 residues. Germline lookup yields CDR1 SNHLY and CDR2 FYNNEI. CDR3 protein: CASAVRSGNQPQHF. The CDR3 coding sequence is TGTGCCAGCGCAGTTCGGTCGGGCAATCAGCCCCAGCATTTT.

V and J are TRBV11-2 and TRBJ2-7; no definite D call. The CDR3 spans 12 residues. Trimming removed 2 bases from V and 3 bases from J, with 5 bases in between. CDR1 and CDR2 from the germline V gene are SGHAT and FQNNGV. The CDR3: CASSLLSYEQYF. CDR3 DNA sequence: TGTGCCAGCAGCTTACTGAGCTACGAGCAGTACTTC.

The rearrangement joins TRBV12-5 to TRBJ2-2; weak D call: TRBD1 (5 bases). Germline V CDR1 and CDR2: LGHNT, FRNRAP. V lost 8 bases and J 10 bases, leaving 17 bases between the germline ends. CDR3 size: 13 residues. The CDR3 DNA reads as TGTGCTAGTCCCCAGGACACTCTGGAGGAGCTGTTTTTT. Translated: CASPQDTLEELFF. Based on the CDR3 plus reference TRBV12-5 and TRBJ2-2, the full variable domain is DARVTQTPRHKVTEMGQEVTMRCQPILGHNTVFWYRQTMMQGLELLAYFRNRAPLDDSGMPKDRFSAEMPDATLATLKIQPSEPRDSAVYFCASPQDTLEELFFGEGSRLTVL.

The genes are TRBV7-2 and TRBJ2-5; the D gene could be TRBD1 or TRBD2 (5 bases each). The J call is uncertain, as TRBJ2-7 better fits the DNA end. CDR3 size: 15 residues. Germline-derived CDR1 and CDR2 are SGHTA and FQGNSA. DNA of the CDR3: TGTGCCAGCAGCGAGGGGACGGGCAGCTCCTACGAGCAGTACTTC. As protein: CASSEGTGSSYEQYF.

V and J are TRBV4-2 and TRBJ2-7; possible D gene TRBD2, 5 bases. This CDR3 comprises 15 residues. V lost 1 base, J lost 1 base, and 11 bases lay in between. Germline-derived CDR1 and CDR2 are LGHNA and YNFKEQ. CDR3 protein: CASSQGDSESYEQYF. The CDR3, as DNA: TGTGCCAGCAGCCAAGGGGATAGCGAATCCTACGAGCAGTACTTC.